These T cell receptor beta chains were read from a single sample in a study of Ad26.COV2.S vaccination and SARS-CoV-2 variants. Sequenced by immunoSEQ multiplex PCR; TCRdb stores in-frame clones only, minus some. The repertoire includes roughly 400,000 clones, about 90% of them detected once, and 4.3% sits in the top ten. Sequencing used peripheral blood, obtained in a trial of Ad26.COV2.S vaccine versus placebo. The receptors originated from a person aged 18-65 years who received the Ad26.COV2.S COVID-19 vaccine or a placebo. Each CDR3 is given with its conserved first and last residue.

j_call v_call cdr3_length cdr3_aa
TRBJ2-5 TRBV14 17 CASSQLRLAGGPQTQYF
TRBJ2-2 TRBV28 17 CASSLWRLAGGPGELFF
TRBJ2-7 TRBV12-3/TRBV12-4 13 CASSPRGRDEQYF
TRBJ1-2 TRBV28 13 CASTEVVNYGYTF
TRBJ2-1 TRBV7-9 15 CASSPGQGSYNEQFF
TRBJ2-2 TRBV6-1 14 CASSDGQYTGELFF
TRBJ1-4 TRBV5-5 14 CASSFRGVGEKLFF
TRBJ1-1 TRBV6-2/TRBV6-3 13 CASSRLGGTEAFF
TRBJ2-2 TRBV7-2 15 CASSWTGGASGELFF
TRBJ1-2 TRBV5-4 12 CASSLVQGVYTF
TRBJ1-6 TRBV27 16 CASSLTGGGFASPLHF
TRBJ1-4 TRBV7-8 17 CASSLGGRAGTNEKLFF
TRBJ2-7 TRBV18 13 CASSLNSPYEQYF
TRBJ2-2 TRBV9 15 CASSASGRPTGELFF
TRBJ1-6 TRBV4-2 17 CASSQGPGQGKNSPLHF
TRBJ1-1 TRBV2 12 CASSEYGAEAFF
TRBJ1-6 TRBV7-9 15 CASSPTGGLGSPLHF
TRBJ2-7 TRBV27 15 CASSLTSGLAREQYF
TRBJ1-2 TRBV6-5 12 CARSQGSYGYTF
TRBJ2-7 TRBV7-8 14 CASSLLVSSYEQYF